Following are 2 T cell receptor beta chains from one sample sequenced in a study of technical replicates of blood from a handful of donors. Here immunoSEQ multiplex PCR was the method, and the copy in TCRdb shows in-frame clones only, minus some. The sample yields more than 70,000 clones, just over 90% seen once. The specimen was T cells isolated from PBMCs. All receptors come from a human donor in good health.

The chain is built from TRBV13 and TRBJ2-7, with 9 bases lining up with TRBD1. J lost 6 bases, V lost 5 bases, and 11 bases had no gene match. The CDR3 loop spans 15 amino acids. CDR1 is PRHDT, CDR2 FYEKMQ, per germline (reference sequence). In DNA, the CDR3 is TGTGCCAGCAGCCTGATAAGGGACAGGGATTCCGAGCAGTACTTC. This translates into CASSLIRDRDSEQYF.

As DNA, the CDR3 is TGCGCCAGCAGCCACCTGTCGGAGGGGAGGGGAAACATTCAGTACTTC. Translated, it gives CASSHLSEGRGNIQYF. The rearrangement joins TRBV4-1 to TRBJ2-4, with 7 bases matching TRBD2. The CDR3 is 16 residues long. J gave up 6 bases and V 3 bases, and 11 bases lay outside the gene matches. Germline lookup yields CDR1 MGHRA and CDR2 YSYEKL.